The 6 T cell receptor beta chains in this list originate from one sample, sequenced in a study of blood T cells in healthy people across ages. The authors ran a second PCR of about 6 to 11 cycles using a sample-barcoded 5' primer and a J-beta primer mix. TCRdb ran MiXCR on the 5' RACE reads and lists one entry per CDR3 protein. The sample lists some 780,000 distinct CDR3 sequences; roughly 56% were seen once. Sequencing input: blood. Every receptor here comes from a man in his forties in good health.

As concerns this clonotype: One end of the junction fails to match germline, which may point to a read error. J is TRBJ1-4 and V is TRBV11-2; D is unresolved. Per the germline V gene, CDR1 is SGHAT and CDR2 is FQNNGV. The CDR3 runs 14 residues. The CDR3 reads CASHPGYTNEKLFF. The CDR3 bases are TGTGCCAGCCACCCGGGGTACACTAATGAAAAACTGTTTTTC.

This clonotype was recorded once. The chain joins TRBV29-1 to TRBJ1-4, with D possibly TRBD1 on 6 matching bases. The CDR3 spans 13 residues. CDR1 is SQVTM, CDR2 ANQGSEA, per germline. V lost 7 bases, J lost 8 bases, and 17 bases lay in between. This CDR3 is CSAQTGPGEKLFF. As DNA, the CDR3 is TGCAGCGCACAGACAGGACCTGGGGAAAAACTGTTTTTT.

Details on this clonotype: This may be a read error, as it is one base from a much larger clone. This chain connects TRBV5-1 to TRBJ2-7; D possibly corresponds to TRBD1 (5 bases). With 0 bases removed from V and 1 base from J, the gap between germline ends came to 20 bases. This CDR3 spans 18 amino acids. Germline V gene data show CDR1 as SGHRS and CDR2 as YFSETQ. The DNA of the CDR3 is TGCGCCAGCAGCTTGGGGGTAGGGGAAACAGTCCGGTCCTACGAGCAGTACTTC. It is translated as CASSLGVGETVRSYEQYF.

This clonotype came up a few times. The V call is TRBV28, the J call TRBJ1-1; D unresolved. Germline-derived CDR1 and CDR2 are MDHEN and SYDVKM. The CDR3 length is 13 residues. The V gene lost 2 bases and the J gene lost 3 bases, with 7 bases spanning the gap. The CDR3 DNA follows: TGTGCCAGCAGTTTACTACCCGACACTGAAGCTTTCTTT. This gives the protein CASSLLPDTEAFF.

This clonotype was recorded once. The genes are TRBV24-1 and TRBJ2-1; TRBD2 matches 7 bases. The germline gives CDR1 KGHDR, CDR2 SFDVKD. With V trimmed by 3 bases and J by 7 bases, 17 bases remained unmatched. CDR3 length: 18 residues. The CDR3 loop reads CATSDPSSSGVYQNEQFF. The CDR3 DNA sequence: TGTGCCACCAGTGATCCGAGCTCTAGCGGAGTCTACCAGAATGAGCAGTTCTTC.

The chain combines TRBV20-1 with TRBJ2-7; 8 positions agree with TRBD1. The CDR3 sequence is 12 residues long. Germline-derived CDR1 and CDR2 are DFQATT and SNEGSKA (reference sequence). J lost 6 bases, V lost 6 bases, and 7 bases had no gene match. The CDR3 loop is CSAGDGTGEQYF. The CDR3 nucleotides read TGCAGTGCCGGCGATGGGACAGGCGAGCAGTACTTC.